This TCR beta chain derives from a study of T cell responses to AZD1222 COVID-19 vaccine listed by TCRdb under 2021. Regarding the study in general: TCR sequencing covered some 250 trial participants: about 210 given two doses of AZD1222 and approximately 26 given two doses of MenACWY control vaccine. Trial participants were enrolled by age into subgroups of 18-55, 56-69 and 70-plus years, and about 150, 27 and 61 TCR-sequenced participants, respectively, were included in these subgroups.

The CDR3 regions of human TCRbeta chains were analyzed by immunosequencing. Turning to the authors' computational methods: TCRs in the repertoires were compared against a reference library of SARS-CoV-2-specific TCRs that had been generated with the MIRA antigen-specificity platform. Breadth meant the fraction of unique TCRs that were SARS-CoV-2-associated, whereas depth meant the fraction of total T cells that were SARS-CoV-2-associated. Using the MIRA data, every spike-specific TCR was mapped to the spike region that the TCR reacted to and assigned to either a CD4 or a CD8 class. Log10-transformed breadth and depth values were compared by one-way ANOVA with Sidak's multiple comparisons tests. The source is immuneACCESS, and TCRdb retained only in-frame sequences with V and J called. Part of the clones is not carried over; for the studies checked, unresolved V genes explain less than half of this, and the remainder is unexplained. The DNA gave D and trimming, while V, J and clone size come from that table. This sample comprises about 130,000 clones, approximately 92% of them detected only once. The ten most abundant clones make up roughly 1% of the sample.

Turning to this clone: Its recognized antigen is unknown. The input lacks base qualities; no much larger clone sits a single base away.

Broad study findings and their caveats: Reportedly, almost half of the unique spike-specific TCRs recognized epitopes lying outside the regions that are mutated in the B.1.351 and B.1.1.7 variants. The vaccine-associated CD4 TCRs covered the entire spike protein, and the dominant responses fell in regions 160-218 and 743-854. Because no day 14 peak-response samples were available, repertoires were characterized only after the peak T cell response. After two AZD1222 doses, both the breadth and the depth of spike-specific TCRs were significantly higher than at day 0 and than in MenACWY recipients. Conclusions about previously exposed vaccinees are limited because only six or seven AZD1222 recipients were SARS-CoV-2 seropositive at baseline. The 56-69-year group was small, and its depth increase did not reach significance, likely because of low power. Participants were mostly white British, with more females than males. The authors suggested clonal diversity may have been underestimated.

According to the study, the label for this sample's time point signals: about 28 days (+/-7) after the second vaccine dose. AZD1222 recipients whose second dose came at about 4 weeks and those whose second dose came at about 12 weeks were combined into one group, since spike-specific TCR depth and breadth did not differ between the two schedules. The vaccinee samples were drawn from two UK trials, COV001 and COV002, one of which was a single-blind randomized controlled phase 2/3 trial testing AZD1222 (ChAdOx1 nCoV-19) in healthy adults. For TCRbeta chain sequencing, PBMC samples from trial participants were taken at day 0 and at day 28 after the second dose. CDR3 length: 15 amino acids, cysteine to phenylalanine. Just the 45-base CDR3 DNA is kept, in frame starting at base 1. CDR1 MNHNY and CDR2 SVGAGI were looked up in the germline V gene (reference sequence). At the junction V is shortened by 6 bases and J by 1 base, with 15 bases in between.

The source was peripheral blood, collected 28 days after the second AZD1222 dose. This clonotype was sampled from an adult who received the AZD1222 COVID-19 vaccine. The rearranged chain carries TRBV6-6 and TRBJ1-1; a weak D assignment points to TRBD1 (6 bases agree). Here the CDR3 is given as CASRRQVAQNTEAFF. The sequence in DNA is TGTGCCAGCAGAAGACAGGTAGCGCAGAACACTGAAGCTTTCTTT.